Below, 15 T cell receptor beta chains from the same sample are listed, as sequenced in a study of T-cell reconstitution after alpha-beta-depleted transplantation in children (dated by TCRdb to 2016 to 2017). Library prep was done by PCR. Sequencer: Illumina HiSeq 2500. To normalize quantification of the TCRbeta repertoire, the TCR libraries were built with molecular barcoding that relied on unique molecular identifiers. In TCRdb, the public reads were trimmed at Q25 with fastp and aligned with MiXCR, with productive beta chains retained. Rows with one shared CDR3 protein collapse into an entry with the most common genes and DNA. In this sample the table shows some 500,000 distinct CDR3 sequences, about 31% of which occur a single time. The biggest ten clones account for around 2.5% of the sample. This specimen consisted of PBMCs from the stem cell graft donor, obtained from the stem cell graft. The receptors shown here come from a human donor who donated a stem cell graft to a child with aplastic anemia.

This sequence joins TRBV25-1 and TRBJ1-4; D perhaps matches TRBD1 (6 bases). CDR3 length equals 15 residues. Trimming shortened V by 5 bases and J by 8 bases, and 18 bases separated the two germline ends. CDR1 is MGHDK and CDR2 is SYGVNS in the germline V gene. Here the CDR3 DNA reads TGTGCCAGCAGTCTAGGGGACACGATTCCCGAAAAACTGTTTTTT. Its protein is CASSLGDTIPEKLFF.

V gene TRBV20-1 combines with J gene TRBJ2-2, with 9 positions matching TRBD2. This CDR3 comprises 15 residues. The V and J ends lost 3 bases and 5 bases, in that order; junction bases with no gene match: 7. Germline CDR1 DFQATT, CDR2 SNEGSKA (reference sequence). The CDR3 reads CSASAGGPLTGELFF. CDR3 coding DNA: TGCAGTGCTAGTGCGGGAGGGCCCCTTACCGGGGAGCTGTTTTTT.

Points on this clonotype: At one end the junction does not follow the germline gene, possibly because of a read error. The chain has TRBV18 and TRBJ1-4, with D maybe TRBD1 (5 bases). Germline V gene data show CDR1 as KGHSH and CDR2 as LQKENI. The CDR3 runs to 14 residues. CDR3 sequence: CAISPGLSNEKLFF. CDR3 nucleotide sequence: TGTGCCATCTCACCGGGACTGAGTAATGAAAAACTGTTTTTT.

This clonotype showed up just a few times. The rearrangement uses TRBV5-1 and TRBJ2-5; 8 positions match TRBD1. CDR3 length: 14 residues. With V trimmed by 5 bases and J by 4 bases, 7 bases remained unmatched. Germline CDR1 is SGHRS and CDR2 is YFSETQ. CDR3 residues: CASSVGQGPETQYF. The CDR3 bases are TGCGCCAGCAGTGTAGGACAGGGACCAGAGACCCAGTACTTC.

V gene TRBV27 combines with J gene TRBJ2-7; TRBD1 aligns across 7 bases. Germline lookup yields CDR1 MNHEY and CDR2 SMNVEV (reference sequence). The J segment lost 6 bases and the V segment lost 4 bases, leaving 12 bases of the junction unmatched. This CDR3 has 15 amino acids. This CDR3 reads CASSSWTEGAREQYF. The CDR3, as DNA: TGTGCCAGCAGTTCTTGGACAGAGGGGGCCCGCGAGCAGTACTTC.

The CDR3, as DNA: TGTGCCAGCAGTTATTCTTCTTTCGATCAGCCCCAGCATTTT. Protein sequence: CASSYSSFDQPQHF. This sequence joins TRBV6-2 or TRBV6-3 and TRBJ1-5; D not resolved. There are 14 residues in the CDR3. Germline V gene sequence: CDR1 MNHEY, CDR2 SVGEGT. The germline V and J ends were trimmed by 3 bases and 5 bases, with 11 bases remaining between them.

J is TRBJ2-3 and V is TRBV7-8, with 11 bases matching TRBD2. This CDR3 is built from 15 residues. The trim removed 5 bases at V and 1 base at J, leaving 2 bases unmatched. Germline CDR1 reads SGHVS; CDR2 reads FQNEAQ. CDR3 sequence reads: CASSLTSGGTDTQYF. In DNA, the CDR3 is TGTGCCAGCAGCCTGACTAGCGGGGGCACAGATACGCAGTATTTT. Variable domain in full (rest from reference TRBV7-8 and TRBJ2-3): GAGVSQSPRYKVAKRGQDVALRCDPISGHVSLFWYQQALGQGPEFLTYFQNEAQLDKSGLPSDRFFAERPEGSVSTLKIQRTQQEDSAVYLCASSLTSGGTDTQYFGPGTRLTVL.

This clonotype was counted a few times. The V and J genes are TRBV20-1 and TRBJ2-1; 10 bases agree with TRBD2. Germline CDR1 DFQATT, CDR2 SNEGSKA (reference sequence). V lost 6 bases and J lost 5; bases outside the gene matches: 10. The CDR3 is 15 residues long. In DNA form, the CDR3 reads TGCAGTGCCACCCTTCTAGCGGGAGTCGACAATGAGCAGTTCTTC. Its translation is CSATLLAGVDNEQFF.

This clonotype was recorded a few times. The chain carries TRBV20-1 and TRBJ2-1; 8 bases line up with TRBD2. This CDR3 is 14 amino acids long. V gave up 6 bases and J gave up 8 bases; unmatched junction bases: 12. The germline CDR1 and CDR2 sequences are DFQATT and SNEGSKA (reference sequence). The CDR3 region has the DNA TGCAGTGCAGAGGGGCCAGCGGGAGATTATGAGCAGTTCTTC. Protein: CSAEGPAGDYEQFF.

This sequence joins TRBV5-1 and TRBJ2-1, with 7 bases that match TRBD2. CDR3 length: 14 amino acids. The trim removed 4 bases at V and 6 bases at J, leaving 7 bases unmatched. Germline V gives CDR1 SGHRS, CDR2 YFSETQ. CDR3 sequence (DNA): TGCGCCAGCAGCCTAGGACTAGATACCAATGAGCAGTTCTTC. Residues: CASSLGLDTNEQFF.

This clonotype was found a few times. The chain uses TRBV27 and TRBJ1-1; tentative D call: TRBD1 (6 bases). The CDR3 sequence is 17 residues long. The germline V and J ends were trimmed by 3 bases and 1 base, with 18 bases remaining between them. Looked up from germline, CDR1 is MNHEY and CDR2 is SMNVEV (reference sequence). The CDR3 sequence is CASSFSNRGGGNTEAFF. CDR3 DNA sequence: TGTGCCAGCAGTTTTTCGAACCGAGGAGGGGGGAACACTGAAGCTTTCTTT.

In DNA form, the CDR3 reads TGTGCCAGCAGTTTGCGGGAGACCACAGATACGCAGTATTTT. Its translation: CASSLRETTDTQYF. V is TRBV12-3 or TRBV12-4 and J is TRBJ2-3; 7 bases are shared with TRBD2. The CDR3 contains 14 residues. With 3 bases clipped from V and 2 bases from J, the junction kept 2 bases outside the gene matches.

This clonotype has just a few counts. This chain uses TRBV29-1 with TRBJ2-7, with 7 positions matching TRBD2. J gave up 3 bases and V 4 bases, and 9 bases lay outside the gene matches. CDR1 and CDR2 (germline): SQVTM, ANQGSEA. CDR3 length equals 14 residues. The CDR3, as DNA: TGCAGCGTTGTCCCCGGCGGGAGAAACTACGAGCAGTACTTC. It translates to CSVVPGGRNYEQYF.

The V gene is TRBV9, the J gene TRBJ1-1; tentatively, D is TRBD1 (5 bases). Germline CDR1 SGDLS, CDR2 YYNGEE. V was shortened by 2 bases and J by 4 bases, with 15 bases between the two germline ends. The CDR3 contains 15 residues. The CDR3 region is CASSVGGVGRTEAFF. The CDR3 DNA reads TGTGCCAGCAGCGTGGGGGGGGTCGGTCGCACTGAAGCTTTCTTT.

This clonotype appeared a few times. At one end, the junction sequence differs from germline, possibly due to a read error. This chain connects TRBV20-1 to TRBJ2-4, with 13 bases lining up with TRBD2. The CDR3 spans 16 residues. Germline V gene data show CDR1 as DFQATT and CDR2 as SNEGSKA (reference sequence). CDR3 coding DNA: TGCAGTGCTGTTATCGGACTAGCGGGAGCCCAAAACATTCAGTACTTC. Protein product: CSAVIGLAGAQNIQYF.